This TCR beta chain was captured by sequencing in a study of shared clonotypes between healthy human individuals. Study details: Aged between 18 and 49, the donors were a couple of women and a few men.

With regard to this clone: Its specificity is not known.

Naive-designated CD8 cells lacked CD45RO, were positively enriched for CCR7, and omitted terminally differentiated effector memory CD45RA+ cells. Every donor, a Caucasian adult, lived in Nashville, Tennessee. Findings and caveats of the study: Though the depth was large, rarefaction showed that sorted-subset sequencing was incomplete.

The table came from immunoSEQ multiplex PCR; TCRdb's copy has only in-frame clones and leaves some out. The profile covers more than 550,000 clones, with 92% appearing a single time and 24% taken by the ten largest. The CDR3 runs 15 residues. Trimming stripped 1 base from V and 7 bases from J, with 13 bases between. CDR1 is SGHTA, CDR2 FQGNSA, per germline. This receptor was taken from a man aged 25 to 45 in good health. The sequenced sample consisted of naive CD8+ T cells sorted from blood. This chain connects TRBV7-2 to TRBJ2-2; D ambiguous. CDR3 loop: CASSLGQGWVGELFF. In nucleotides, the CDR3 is TGTGCCAGCAGCTTAGGACAAGGCTGGGTCGGGGAGCTGTTTTTT.